The 32 T cell receptor beta chains in this list originate from one sample, sequenced in a study of CD8 T cells in ankylosing spondylitis. One entry per CDR3 protein results from TCRdb running MiXCR on the 5' RACE reads. The sample includes 200,000 to 250,000 distinct CDR3 sequences, approximately 10% of them seen just once. The sample taken for sequencing was blood, either unsorted or a sorted T cell fraction (not recorded which). The origin of the receptors is a male donor with ankylosing spondylitis or in good health (not recorded which).

The V and J genes are TRBV3-1 and TRBJ2-1; 11 bases align to TRBD2. The germline V gene has CDR1 LGHDT and CDR2 YNNKEL (reference sequence). The CDR3 has 16 residues. The junction had 1 base not matched to a gene; V was cut back by 3 bases and J by 0 bases. This CDR3 reads CASSQGLADSYNEQFF. In DNA form, the CDR3 reads TGTGCCAGCAGCCAGGGACTAGCGGACTCCTACAATGAGCAGTTCTTC.

This clonotype was observed a few times. The rearrangement joins TRBV2 to TRBJ2-1; weak D call: TRBD1 (6 bases). The V end was cut by 3 bases, the J end by 3 bases, with 6 bases between. This CDR3 is 13 amino acids long. The germline CDR1 and CDR2 sequences are SNHLY and FYNNEI. CDR3 DNA sequence: TGTGCCAGCAGTGAGACAGGCTACAATGAGCAGTTCTTC. The encoded protein is CASSETGYNEQFF.

This chain connects TRBV10-1 to TRBJ1-1, with D perhaps TRBD1 (5 bases). V gave up 0 bases and J gave up 7 bases, with 9 bases separating them. CDR1 WNHNN and CDR2 SYGVQD come from the germline V gene (reference sequence). The CDR3 runs 13 residues. The CDR3 protein is CASSESRGREAFF. The CDR3 nucleotides read TGCGCCAGCAGTGAGTCTCGGGGCCGTGAAGCTTTCTTT.

This chain connects TRBV19 to TRBJ1-2; weak D call: TRBD1 (5 bases). CDR1 LNHDA and CDR2 SQIVND come from the germline V gene (reference sequence). Deletions cut 3 bases from V and 7 bases from J, with 9 bases between. CDR3 length: 12 residues. The chain's CDR3 is CASSISQGGYTF. As DNA, the CDR3 is TGTGCCAGTAGTATCTCCCAGGGTGGCTACACCTTC.

This clonotype was observed many times. This chain joins TRBV20-1 and TRBJ2-1, with D unresolved. V lost 6 bases to trimming and J lost 4 bases, with 10 bases between them. The V gene's germline CDR1 is DFQATT and CDR2 SNEGSKA (reference sequence). This CDR3 comprises 12 residues. CDR3 residues: CSAPRTYNEQFF. The CDR3 DNA is TGCAGTGCCCCTCGTACGTACAATGAGCAGTTCTTC.

This clonotype was counted at least ten times. The chain recombines TRBV20-1 with TRBJ2-3; D perhaps matches TRBD2 (5 bases). Germline V gene lookup returns CDR1 DFQATT and CDR2 SNEGSKA (reference sequence). The CDR3 is made up of 13 amino acids. V was shortened by 6 bases and J by 6 bases, with 16 bases between the two germline ends. CDR3 sequence: CSAPTRGVDTQYF. The CDR3 bases are TGCAGTGCGCCGACACGGGGAGTGGATACGCAGTATTTT.

Worth noting for this clonotype: The junction does not match germline at one end; this may be a read error. The chain is built from TRBV7-9 and TRBJ2-3; D is ambiguous. Germline V CDR1 and CDR2: SEHNR, FQNEAQ (reference sequence). The CDR3 covers 14 residues. The CDR3 here is CASSLAFRTNTQYF. The CDR3 DNA reads TGTGCCAGCAGCTTGGCTTTTCGCACAAATACGCAGTATTTT.

This clonotype has a count of ten or more. This chain links TRBV7-2 with TRBJ2-3; D possibly corresponds to TRBD2 (5 bases). The CDR3 length is 13 residues. Per the germline V gene, CDR1 is SGHTA and CDR2 is FQGNSA. Trimming pared 2 bases from V and 6 bases from J, leaving 9 bases between. In nucleotides, the CDR3 is TGTGCCAGCAGCTTAAGTCGCGGGGATACGCAGTATTTT. This sequence encodes CASSLSRGDTQYF.

V is TRBV6-5 and J is TRBJ2-6; no definite D call. Trimming took 0 bases from V and 0 from J, leaving 24 bases between them. The CDR3 consists of 22 residues. The V gene's germline CDR1 is MNHEY and CDR2 SVGAGI. This CDR3 reads CASSYSSSPRGTGSSGANVLTF. As DNA, the CDR3 is TGTGCCAGCAGTTACTCCTCGTCCCCAAGAGGCACCGGGTCCTCTGGGGCCAACGTCCTGACTTTC.

This clonotype was observed many times. The chain joins TRBV7-2 to TRBJ2-7, with D maybe TRBD1 (6 bases). Germline V gene data show CDR1 as SGHTA and CDR2 as FQGNSA. V lost 1 base and J 0 bases, leaving 10 bases between the germline ends. The CDR3 runs 15 residues. CDR3 region: CASSLDGQPSYEQYF. In nucleotides, the CDR3 is TGTGCCAGCAGCTTAGACGGACAGCCCTCCTACGAGCAGTACTTC.

This chain connects TRBV20-1 to TRBJ2-5; 7 bases fit TRBD2. Germline assignment: CDR1 DFQATT and CDR2 SNEGSKA (reference sequence). This CDR3 contains 13 residues. J lost 2 bases, V lost 1 base, and 1 base had no gene match. CDR3 bases: TGCAGTGCTAGAGGGACTAGTCAAGAGACCCAGTACTTC. This codes for CSARGTSQETQYF.

CDR3 amino acids: CASSLDTAGEQFF. The CDR3 region has the DNA TGTGCCAGCAGCTTAGACACGGCGGGTGAGCAGTTCTTC. The chain couples TRBV7-9 to TRBJ2-1, with TRBD2 as a possible D gene (5 bases). Per germline, CDR1 SEHNR and CDR2 FQNEAQ (reference sequence). The CDR3 contains 13 residues. V was clipped by 1 base and J by 9 bases, with 10 bases between them.

The chain links TRBV10-1 to TRBJ2-2, with 7 bases aligning to TRBD1. V shed 6 bases and J 5 bases; nucleotides not matched to a gene: 12. This CDR3 is built from 16 residues. Germline assignment: CDR1 WNHNN and CDR2 SYGVQD (reference sequence). DNA of the CDR3: TGCGCCAGCAGCCTAACCGGGGCAGGGGGTACCGGGGAGCTGTTTTTT. Translation gives CASSLTGAGGTGELFF.

This clonotype has just a few counts. This rearrangement joins TRBV7-2 to TRBJ2-7; 7 bases match TRBD2. Trimming removed 0 bases from V and 5 bases from J; junction bases left unmatched: 7. The V gene's germline CDR1 is SGHTA and CDR2 FQGNSA. The CDR3 is made up of 15 amino acids. The CDR3 coding sequence is TGTGCCAGCAGCTTAGCCGCAGCGGGGTTCAACGAGCAGTACTTC. It is translated as CASSLAAAGFNEQYF.

This clonotype was seen ten or more times. The rearrangement links TRBV4-1 to TRBJ2-1; TRBD2 matches at 11 bases. The J segment lost 4 bases and the V segment lost 3 bases, leaving 5 bases of the junction unmatched. From germline, CDR1 is MGHRA and CDR2 YSYEKL. The CDR3 contains 16 residues. The CDR3 coding sequence is TGCGCCAGCAGCCAGATAGCGGGAGGGAATTACAATGAGCAGTTCTTC. Amino acids: CASSQIAGGNYNEQFF.

In its sample, this clonotype was seen a few times. The J gene is TRBJ2-2, the V gene TRBV13, with TRBD1 as a possible D gene (5 bases). The germline CDR1 and CDR2 sequences are PRHDT and FYEKMQ (reference sequence). The germline V and J ends were trimmed by 1 base and 4 bases, with 7 bases remaining between them. CDR3 size: 14 residues. The DNA of the CDR3 is TGTGCCAGCAGCTTAGAAGACAGCACCGGGGAGCTGTTTTTT. Protein: CASSLEDSTGELFF.

V is TRBV12-3 or TRBV12-4 and J is TRBJ2-5, with TRBD1 identical over 9 bases. Trimming took 8 bases from V and 2 from J; bases not matched to a gene: 3. The CDR3 is 13 amino acids. DNA of the CDR3: TGTGCCAGCCGGGACAGGGTTCAAGAGACCCAGTACTTC. Residues: CASRDRVQETQYF.

This chain uses TRBV11-2 with TRBJ2-3; D is possibly TRBD2 (5 bases). Per the germline V gene, CDR1 is SGHAT and CDR2 is FQNNGV. Trimming took 5 bases from V and 1 from J, leaving 13 bases between them. The CDR3 is made up of 15 amino acids. CDR3 DNA: TGTGCCAGCAGCCCCGGGGTGGCCCGCACAGATACGCAGTATTTT. Amino acids: CASSPGVARTDTQYF.

This clonotype was observed a few times. The junction and the germline gene differ at one end; a read error may be behind it. The V call is TRBV20-1, the J call TRBJ2-1; D is perhaps TRBD2 (5 bases). In germline, CDR1 is DFQATT, CDR2 SNEGSKA (reference sequence). This CDR3 region has 11 residues. In nucleotides, the CDR3 is TGCAGTGCTAGCGACGCGAGGGAGCCGTTCTTC. Translation: CSASDAREPFF.

Note on this clonotype: This may come from a read error, since a much larger clone is one base off. The chain recombines TRBV7-9 with TRBJ2-1; tentatively, D is TRBD1 or TRBD2 (7 bases each). Germline V gene lookup returns CDR1 SEHNR and CDR2 FQNEAQ (reference sequence). V gave up 7 bases and J gave up 8 bases, with 15 bases separating them. The CDR3 length is 13 residues. CDR3 coding DNA: TGTGCCAGCAATAAACAGGGGAGGGATGAGCAGTTCTTC. It specifies CASNKQGRDEQFF.

This clonotype occurred many times. The rearrangement joins TRBV5-1 to TRBJ2-5; 7 positions agree with TRBD2. The length of the CDR3 is 14 residues. The germline CDR1 and CDR2 sequences are SGHRS and YFSETQ. V was clipped by 3 bases and J by 4 bases; unmatched bases: 6. CDR3 in DNA: TGCGCCAGCAGCTCTTGGGGGGGAGGAGAGACCCAGTACTTC. As protein: CASSSWGGGETQYF.

Many counts were recorded for this clonotype. This chain links TRBV29-1 with TRBJ2-2; TRBD1 matches at 12 bases. This CDR3 has 15 residues. The germline V gene encodes CDR1 SQVTM and CDR2 ANQGSEA. Unmatched junction bases numbered 5, after V lost 4 bases and J lost 5 bases. Here the CDR3 reads CSVVWDRGPTGELFF. In nucleotides, the CDR3 is TGCAGCGTTGTGTGGGACAGGGGGCCTACCGGGGAGCTGTTTTTT.

At least ten counts were recorded for this clonotype. The CDR3 spells CASSQAIGEGWINEQYF. The CDR3 DNA reads as TGTGCCAGCAGCCAAGCGATCGGGGAGGGGTGGATAAACGAGCAGTACTTC. The chain employs TRBV3-1 and TRBJ2-7, with TRBD2 matching 7 bases. Germline V CDR1 and CDR2: LGHDT, YNNKEL (reference sequence). This CDR3 has 17 amino acids. The V segment lost 1 base and the J segment 5 bases; nucleotides outside the gene matches: 14.

This clonotype was detected once. At one end the junction does not follow the germline gene, possibly because of a read error. The gene calls are TRBV19 and TRBJ2-1; no firm D call. This CDR3 has 15 amino acids. CDR1 and CDR2 from the germline V gene are LNHDA and SQIVND (reference sequence). The CDR3 region is CASRQYPADGLGSVF. The DNA of the CDR3 is TGTGCCAGTAGACAATACCCTGCAGACGGCCTAGGGTCCGTCTTC.

This rearrangement joins TRBV2 to TRBJ2-3, with D uncertain. There are 16 residues in the CDR3. V lost 3 bases and J 0 bases, leaving 13 bases between the germline ends. The germline V gene encodes CDR1 SNHLY and CDR2 FYNNEI. The CDR3 sequence is CASSDSSDTSTDTQYF. The CDR3 coding sequence is TGTGCCAGCAGTGACTCATCGGATACTAGCACAGATACGCAGTATTTT.

The chain has TRBV2 and TRBJ1-5; D not certain. The CDR3 contains 14 residues. V was trimmed by 9 bases and J by 0 bases, leaving 12 bases between them. Germline V lookup: CDR1 SNHLY, CDR2 FYNNEI. The CDR3 DNA is TGTGCCAGAAGGAAAGGGTCTAGCAATCAGCCCCAGCATTTT. Encoded protein: CARRKGSSNQPQHF. Based on the CDR3 plus reference TRBV2 and TRBJ1-5, the full variable domain is EPEVTQTPSHQVTQMGQEVILRCVPISNHLYFYWYRQILGQKVEFLVSFYNNEISEKSEIFDDQFSVERPDGSNFTLKIRSTKLEDSAMYFCARRKGSSNQPQHFGDGTRLSIL.

This clonotype came up many times. This CDR3 is CASRRGNEQYF. The CDR3 region has the DNA TGTGCCAGCAGACGGGGAAACGAGCAGTACTTC. The gene calls are TRBV6-5 and TRBJ2-7; maybe TRBD2 (5 bases). The germline V gene encodes CDR1 MNHEY and CDR2 SVGAGI. The CDR3 runs 11 residues. V was clipped by 6 bases and J by 5 bases, with 8 bases between them.

A few counts support this clonotype. The CDR3 region is CASSPLAGSRYEQYF. In DNA form, the CDR3 reads TGTGCCAGCAGTCCTCTGGCGGGATCGAGGTACGAGCAGTACTTC. The V and J genes are TRBV6-1 and TRBJ2-7; the D gene is possibly TRBD2 (6 bases). There are 15 residues in the CDR3. CDR1 and CDR2 (germline): MNHNS, SASEGT. Deletions cut 5 bases from V and 4 bases from J, with 18 bases between.

A word on this clonotype: A much larger clonotype is one base distant, so this may be a read error. The chain couples TRBV20-1 to TRBJ2-1; TRBD2 is a possible D gene (5 bases). CDR1 is DFQATT and CDR2 is SNEGSKA in the germline V gene (reference sequence). The CDR3 is 13 residues long. The CDR3 coding sequence is TGCAGTGCTAGGAGTGCTAGCTACAATAAGCAGTTCTTC. This translates into CSARSASYNKQFF.

At least ten counts were recorded for this clonotype. The chain carries TRBV12-3 or TRBV12-4 and TRBJ2-7; the D gene is possibly TRBD2 (6 bases). The CDR3 loop spans 14 amino acids. Trimming took 1 base from V and 5 from J, leaving 12 bases between them. The CDR3 loop reads CASSLDGRSHEQYF. The CDR3 DNA reads TGTGCCAGCAGTTTAGACGGGAGAAGCCACGAGCAGTACTTC.

The CDR3 region is CASSPSSGPYNEQFF. Here the CDR3 DNA reads TGTGCCAGCAGCCCCTCCTCGGGCCCCTACAATGAGCAGTTCTTC. V and J are TRBV11-3 and TRBJ2-1; D gene unclear. The germline V gene encodes CDR1 SGHNT and CDR2 YENEEA. Trimming pared 5 bases from V and 2 bases from J, leaving 13 bases between. The CDR3 is 15 residues long.

In this sample, this clonotype turned up a few times. The chain couples TRBV4-2 to TRBJ2-1; tentatively, D is TRBD2 (6 bases). Germline V lookup: CDR1 LGHNA, CDR2 YNFKEQ. Deletions cut 4 bases from V and 2 bases from J, with 12 bases between. The CDR3 sequence is 15 residues long. CDR3 coding DNA: TGTGCCAGCAGCCCCTCGGGAGTCACCTACAATGAGCAGTTCTTC. Encoded protein: CASSPSGVTYNEQFF.